The 27 T cell receptor beta chains given below trace back to one sample, sequenced in a study of blood T cell repertoires in COVID-19. Sequenced by immunoSEQ multiplex PCR; TCRdb stores in-frame clones only, minus some. The sample yields about 440,000 clones, about 91% seen once. The specimen sequenced was peripheral blood. The source of these receptors is a woman in her fifties or sixties with COVID-19, enrolled during active disease.

The rearrangement joins TRBV6-1 to TRBJ1-5; D remains unclear. The CDR3 is made up of 17 amino acids. Germline V gene sequence: CDR1 MNHNS, CDR2 SASEGT. V was trimmed by 4 bases and J by 3 bases, leaving 19 bases between them. The CDR3 loop reads CASSAPSHPSNNQPQHF. CDR3 DNA sequence: TGTGCCAGCAGTGCCCCAAGCCATCCCTCCAACAATCAGCCCCAGCATTTT.

This sequence joins TRBV27 and TRBJ2-7; D is unresolved. V was pared by 3 bases and J by 3 bases, with 15 bases between. Germline values: CDR1 MNHEY, CDR2 SMNVEV (reference sequence). The CDR3 is 15 residues long. The CDR3 protein is CASSFWANRHYEQYF. CDR3 DNA sequence: TGTGCCAGCAGTTTTTGGGCTAACCGCCACTACGAGCAGTACTTC.

This CDR3 is CASSLWGGNLRYGYTF. The CDR3 DNA follows: TGTGCCAGCAGTTTATGGGGGGGGAACCTTCGCTATGGCTACACCTTC. This chain joins TRBV27 and TRBJ1-2; the D gene is possibly TRBD1 (5 bases). Trimming shortened V by 1 base and J by 4 bases, and 16 bases separated the two germline ends. CDR3 length: 16 residues. Germline lookup yields CDR1 MNHEY and CDR2 SMNVEV (reference sequence).

The rearrangement links TRBV6-1 to TRBJ1-2; D unresolved. Trimming took off 3 bases at V and 0 bases at J, with 11 bases between the two ends. The CDR3 has 15 amino acids. Germline values: CDR1 MNHNS, CDR2 SASEGT. CDR3 loop: CASSDGGAPNYGYTF. CDR3 nucleotides: TGTGCCAGCAGTGATGGAGGTGCGCCTAACTATGGCTACACCTTC.

The chain has TRBV12-5 and TRBJ1-2; D possibly corresponds to TRBD1 (6 bases). V was pared by 5 bases and J by 2 bases, with 12 bases between. The CDR3 runs 14 residues. Germline V lookup: CDR1 LGHNT, CDR2 FRNRAP. The CDR3 region is CASGRSGANYGYTF. The CDR3 DNA is TGTGCTAGTGGTCGATCAGGGGCGAACTATGGCTACACCTTC.

In this sample, this clone turned up once. This chain links TRBV11-2 with TRBJ2-7; D possibly corresponds to TRBD1 (6 bases). Germline V CDR1 and CDR2: SGHAT, FQNNGV. The CDR3 is made up of 16 amino acids. V was shortened by 4 bases and J by 0 bases, with 16 bases between the two germline ends. For the CDR3, the DNA is TGTGCCAGCAGCTCGTTCCTGGTGGACAGCTCCTACGAGCAGTACTTC. Amino acids: CASSSFLVDSSYEQYF.

The chain has TRBV6-5 and TRBJ1-2; 7 positions match TRBD1. In germline, CDR1 is MNHEY, CDR2 SVGAGI. This CDR3 comprises 14 residues. Unmatched junction bases numbered 6, after V lost 0 bases and J lost 8 bases. The CDR3 region has the DNA TGTGCCAGCAGTTACTCCGACAGGGCGGTCGGCTACACCTTC. This encodes CASSYSDRAVGYTF.

In regard to this clone: Other DNA sequences within the sample encode an identical CDR3. V and J are TRBV3-1 (or the pseudogene TRBV3-2) and TRBJ1-2, with D maybe TRBD1 (5 bases). There are 14 residues in the CDR3. CDR1 and CDR2 (germline): LGHDT, YNNKEL (reference sequence). The V end was cut by 0 bases, the J end by 4 bases, with 9 bases between. The CDR3 nucleotides are TGTGCCAGCAGCCAAGATCAGGGAATCTATGGCTACACCTTC. It is translated as CASSQDQGIYGYTF.

This clone was picked up one time. This sample includes further DNA sequences coding for the same CDR3. The gene calls are TRBV28 and TRBJ1-2; D is perhaps TRBD1 (5 bases). Between the trimmed V and J ends, which lost 6 bases and 4 bases, there was a span of 12 bases. The CDR3 contains 13 residues. Germline assignment: CDR1 MDHEN and CDR2 SYDVKM. In nucleotides, the CDR3 is TGTGCCAGCAGCACCCAGGGTTCCTATGGCTACACCTTC. Amino acids: CASSTQGSYGYTF.

J is TRBJ1-5 and V is TRBV21-1. TRBV21-1 is labeled a pseudogene. The CDR3 has 14 amino acids. The CDR3: CASREVYSNQPQHF. CDR3 sequence (DNA): TGTGCCAGCAGAGAGGTGTATAGCAATCAGCCCCAGCATTTT.

This chain uses TRBV5-4 with TRBJ1-1; 8 bases line up with TRBD1. Germline V gives CDR1 SGHNT, CDR2 YYREEE (reference sequence). The CDR3 totals 17 residues. V dropped 3 bases and J dropped 1; count of bases not matched to a gene: 11. CDR3 residues: CASSSHGTGLGNTEAFF. CDR3 nucleotides: TGTGCCAGCAGCTCACACGGGACAGGCCTAGGGAACACTGAAGCTTTCTTT.

This clone was seen a single time. The chain carries TRBV7-2 and TRBJ2-1, with D hard to call. CDR3 size: 12 residues. The germline gives CDR1 SGHTA, CDR2 FQGNSA. V gave up 4 bases and J gave up 5 bases, with 6 bases separating them. CDR3 protein: CASSSRNNEQFF. For the CDR3, the DNA is TGTGCCAGCAGCTCTAGGAACAATGAGCAGTTCTTC. Variable domain in full (rest from reference TRBV7-2 and TRBJ2-1): GAGVSQSPSNKVTEKGKDVELRCDPISGHTALYWYRQSLGQGLEFLIYFQGNSAPDKSGLPSDRFSAERTGGSVSTLTIQRTQQEDSAVYLCASSSRNNEQFFGPGTRLTVL.

This clone is a singleton in its sample. This chain links TRBV5-1 with TRBJ2-6; D is possibly TRBD1 (5 bases). V lost 1 base and J lost 6, with 11 bases in between. Germline V CDR1 and CDR2: SGHRS, YFSETQ. The CDR3 totals 15 residues. Written as DNA, the CDR3 is TGCGCCAGCAGCTTGAGGCAGGGTAAGGCCAACGTCCTGACTTTC. Its protein is CASSLRQGKANVLTF.

The chain is built from TRBV30 and TRBJ2-7, with D maybe TRBD2 (5 bases). Trimming cost V 0 bases and J 3 bases, with 12 bases left between them. The CDR3 has 14 residues. Germline lookup yields CDR1 GTSNPN and CDR2 SVGIG (reference sequence). In DNA form, the CDR3 reads TGTGCCTGGAGTGTAAAGGGAGTCGGCTACGAGCAGTACTTC. Translating it yields CAWSVKGVGYEQYF.

Here the CDR3 reads CASSNSGGAGYTF. The CDR3 nucleotides are TGTGCCAGCAGCAACTCAGGGGGCGCTGGCTACACCTTC. The rearrangement links TRBV7-9 to TRBJ1-2, with 8 bases fitting TRBD1. This CDR3 has 13 amino acids. CDR1 is SEHNR and CDR2 is FQNEAQ in the germline V gene (reference sequence). The V segment lost 5 bases and the J segment 7 bases; nucleotides outside the gene matches: 6.

The gene calls are TRBV5-6 and TRBJ2-1, with TRBD1 matching over 10 bases. The CDR3 spans 15 residues. Germline lookup yields CDR1 SGHDT and CDR2 YYEEEE. With 2 bases clipped from V and 9 bases from J, the junction kept 8 bases outside the gene matches. The CDR3 sequence: CASSLWGQGLFEQFF. In DNA, the CDR3 is TGTGCCAGCAGCTTATGGGGACAGGGGTTATTTGAGCAGTTCTTC.

The V gene is TRBV2, the J gene TRBJ1-2; the D gene is possibly TRBD1 (5 bases). The ends were cut back, 3 bases at V and 7 bases at J, with 12 bases in the middle. The CDR3 is made up of 13 amino acids. The germline V gene encodes CDR1 SNHLY and CDR2 FYNNEI. The CDR3 sequence is CASSDRGRGGYTF. Here the CDR3 DNA reads TGTGCCAGCAGTGATAGGGGCAGAGGTGGCTACACCTTC.

The chain employs TRBV25-1 and TRBJ2-7, with 7 bases that match TRBD2. The CDR3 loop spans 14 amino acids. Looked up from germline, CDR1 is MGHDK and CDR2 is SYGVNS. Losses at the gene ends were 8 bases for V and 3 bases for J; bases not matched to a gene: 10. CDR3 region: CASGRRGEIYEQYF. CDR3 sequence (DNA): TGTGCCAGCGGCCGACGGGGGGAAATCTACGAGCAGTACTTC.

The chain uses TRBV7-2 and TRBJ2-1; 9 bases fit TRBD2. The V gene end was trimmed by 5 bases and the J gene end by 7 bases; junction bases not matched to a gene: 12. The germline gives CDR1 SGHTA, CDR2 FQGNSA. The CDR3 is 16 amino acids. The DNA of the CDR3 is TGTGCCAGCAGCCCGAGGGGGCGGGGGGGCCTGAATGAGCAGTTCTTC. Translated, it gives CASSPRGRGGLNEQFF. The entire variable domain, with the rest obtained from reference TRBV7-2 and TRBJ2-1, is as follows: GAGVSQSPSNKVTEKGKDVELRCDPISGHTALYWYRQSLGQGLEFLIYFQGNSAPDKSGLPSDRFSAERTGGSVSTLTIQRTQQEDSAVYLCASSPRGRGGLNEQFFGPGTRLTVL.

The chain couples TRBV11-2 to TRBJ2-2; unclear D gene. The CDR3 sequence is 15 residues long. With 0 bases removed from V and 1 base from J, the gap between germline ends came to 6 bases. Germline V gives CDR1 SGHAT, CDR2 FQNNGV. The CDR3: CASSLDFRNTGELFF. In DNA form, the CDR3 reads TGTGCCAGCAGCTTAGATTTCAGGAACACCGGGGAGCTGTTTTTT. The variable domain in full, with the rest retrieved from reference TRBV11-2 and TRBJ2-2, is EAGVAQSPRYKIIEKRQSVAFWCNPISGHATLYWYQQILGQGPKLLIQFQNNGVVDDSQLPKDRFSAERLKGVDSTLKIQPAKLEDSAVYLCASSLDFRNTGELFFGEGSRLTVL.

V gene TRBV10-3 combines with J gene TRBJ1-1; the match to TRBD1 covers 7 bases. In germline, CDR1 is ENHRY, CDR2 SYGVKD. The CDR3 extends over 15 amino acids. The junction had 7 bases not matched to a gene; V was cut back by 6 bases and J by 0 bases. Here the CDR3 DNA reads TGTGCCATCAGAGTGACAGGGCTCATGAACACTGAAGCTTTCTTT. It yields the protein CAIRVTGLMNTEAFF.

The genes are TRBV6-5 and TRBJ2-3; TRBD2 is a possible D gene (7 bases). V was clipped by 10 bases and J by 4 bases, with 15 bases between them. The CDR3 has 13 amino acids. Germline CDR1 is MNHEY and CDR2 is SVGAGI. CDR3 in DNA: TGTGCCACCGAGGGGGGGCTGGCAGATACGCAGTATTTT. It codes for CATEGGLADTQYF.

V gene TRBV9 combines with J gene TRBJ2-1, with 8 positions matching TRBD2. The CDR3 has 16 amino acids. V dropped 1 base and J dropped 4; count of bases not matched to a gene: 7. The V gene's germline CDR1 is SGDLS and CDR2 YYNGEE. The CDR3 coding sequence is TGTGCCAGCAGCGTACGAGCGGGGGCCAATTACAATGAGCAGTTCTTC. This encodes CASSVRAGANYNEQFF.

V is TRBV5-1 and J is TRBJ2-5, with 9 positions matching TRBD2. The CDR3 runs 16 residues. CDR1 is SGHRS, CDR2 YFSETQ, per germline. Trimming removed 4 bases from V and 5 bases from J; junction bases left unmatched: 12. CDR3 region: CASSPGGGLASETQYF. The DNA of the CDR3 is TGCGCCAGCAGCCCGGGTGGAGGACTAGCGTCCGAGACCCAGTACTTC.

V gene TRBV7-6 combines with J gene TRBJ1-4; D remains ambiguous. CDR1 and CDR2 (germline): SGHVS, FNYEAQ. The CDR3 extends over 15 amino acids. V lost 4 bases, J lost 6 bases, and 15 bases lay in between. The CDR3 nucleotides read TGTGCCAGCAGCTCTTTGGTGGCGGCGGATGAAAAACTGTTTTTT. This codes for CASSSLVAADEKLFF.

This chain joins TRBV14 and TRBJ2-2; D gene unclear. V gave up 4 bases and J gave up 0 bases, with 9 bases separating them. CDR1 and CDR2 from the germline V gene are SGHDN and FVKESK. The CDR3 consists of 15 residues. CDR3 region: CASSPPPPNTGELFF. In DNA, the CDR3 is TGTGCCAGCAGCCCCCCTCCCCCGAACACCGGGGAGCTGTTTTTT.

This clone was found once. This chain uses TRBV28 with TRBJ2-7; the match to TRBD2 covers 12 bases. Losses at the gene ends were 5 bases for V and 6 bases for J; bases not matched to a gene: 8. This CDR3 spans 15 amino acids. Germline loops: CDR1 MDHEN, CDR2 SYDVKM. Here the CDR3 DNA reads TGTGCCAGCAGTGAAAGACTAGCGGGGGTAGGCGAGCAGTACTTC. It yields the protein CASSERLAGVGEQYF.